The clone carrying this TCR beta chain was seen repeatedly, ten times or more. Its specificity is not known. The data are from a study of breast tumors, draining lymph nodes, adjacent tissues. Breast cancer patients provided tissue from their axillary draining lymph nodes. One entry per CDR3 protein results from TCRdb running MiXCR on the multiplex PCR reads. The sample has approximately 300,000 distinct CDR3 sequences, roughly 31% seen once; the top ten hold 1.1%. Overall study findings and caveats: Tumor T cell lymph node origin was a supported hypothesis, not proven.

The ends lost 3 bases at V and 4 bases at J; junction bases unmatched: 21. Per the germline V gene, CDR1 is SEHNR and CDR2 is FQNEAQ (reference sequence). The CDR3 has 21 residues. The chain carries TRBV7-9 and TRBJ2-5; 12 positions match TRBD2. Sequenced: axillary lymph node tissue. The sequence came from a female donor with breast cancer. Some clones in this sample may be carry-over from other donors' samples. DNA for the CDR3: TGTGCCAGCAGCTTCCAGGACAGTGGGACTAGCGGGCATCCCAATATAGAGACCCAGTACTTC. Its protein product is CASSFQDSGTSGHPNIETQYF.